This T cell receptor (beta chain) was sequenced in a study of response to subunit inactivated influenza vaccine. TCRdb re-analysed the RT-PCR reads in MiXCR, keeping a single row per CDR3 protein. This sample has under 200,000 distinct CDR3 sequences, with about 12% found just once. The germline CDR1 and CDR2 sequences are SGHAT and FQNNGV. CDR3 length: 15 amino acids. Trimming took 4 bases from V and 6 from J; bases not matched to a gene: 7. The sample was also reused in another study, on T cells expressing NK-cell markers. From that paper: Beta-chain TCR cDNA was generated via 5'RACE template switching with UMIs. In a group of about six donors, dominant NKG2C+ clonotypes represented 1.0-7.0% of CD8+ T cells. A handful of donors showed these clonotypes also leading the CD3+CD56-NKG2C+ fraction.

The sample was CD8+ T cells sorted from PBMCs, taken roughly 13 days after vaccination. The receptor's source is a man aged 50-60 years who received an inactivated influenza vaccine. This rearrangement joins TRBV11-2 to TRBJ2-1, with 9 bases aligning to TRBD1. CDR3 sequence (DNA): TGTGCCAGCAGCTACCATCGGACAGGGGCCAATGAGCAGTTCTTC. It encodes CASSYHRTGANEQFF.